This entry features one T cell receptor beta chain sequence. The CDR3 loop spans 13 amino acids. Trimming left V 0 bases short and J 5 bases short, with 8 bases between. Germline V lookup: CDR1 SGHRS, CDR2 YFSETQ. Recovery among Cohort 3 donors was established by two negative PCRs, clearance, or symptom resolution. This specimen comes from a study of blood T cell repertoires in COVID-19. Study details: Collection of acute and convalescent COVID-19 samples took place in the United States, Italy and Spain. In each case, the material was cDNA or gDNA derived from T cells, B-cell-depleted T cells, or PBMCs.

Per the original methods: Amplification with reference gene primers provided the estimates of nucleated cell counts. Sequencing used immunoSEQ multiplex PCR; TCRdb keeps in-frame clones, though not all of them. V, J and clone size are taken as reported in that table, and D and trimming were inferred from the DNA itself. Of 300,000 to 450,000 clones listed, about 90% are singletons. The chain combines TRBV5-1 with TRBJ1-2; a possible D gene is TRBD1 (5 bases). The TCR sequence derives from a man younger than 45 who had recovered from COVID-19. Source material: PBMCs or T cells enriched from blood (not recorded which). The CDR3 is CASSLGTSYGYTF. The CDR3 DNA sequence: TGCGCCAGCAGCTTGGGGACATCATATGGCTACACCTTC. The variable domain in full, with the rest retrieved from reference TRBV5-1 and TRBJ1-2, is KAGVTQTPRYLIKTRGQQVTLSCSPISGHRSVSWYQQTPGQGLQFLFEYFSETQRNKGNFPGRFSGRQFSNSRSEMNVSTLELGDSALYLCASSLGTSYGYTFGSGTRLTVV.